These 27 T cell receptor beta chains share one sample of origin, sequenced in a study of T-cell memory formation after mild COVID-19 (dated by TCRdb to about 2021). Library preparation used 5' RACE. The run used an Illumina NovaSeq 6000. In TCRdb, the public reads were trimmed at Q25 with fastp and aligned with MiXCR, with productive beta chains retained. CDR3 protein duplicates are merged, each entry listing the most common genes and DNA. The sample table records 250,000 to 350,000 distinct CDR3 sequences; roughly 15% of these occur just once. The top ten clones comprise 22% of the sample. The sample was PBMCs or a T cell subset sorted from them (not recorded which). The receptors come from a young man who had mild COVID-19 (a few samples of this study predate the infection). The sample titles of this study are shuffled in the database, so cell type and time point are left out; the donor was told from shared clones.

At least ten counts were recorded for this clonotype. V is TRBV5-1 and J is TRBJ2-1, with 8 bases lining up with TRBD1. CDR3 length: 16 residues. The J segment lost 8 bases and the V segment lost 0 bases, leaving 10 bases of the junction unmatched. Germline loops: CDR1 SGHRS, CDR2 YFSETQ. The CDR3 DNA reads TGCGCCAGCAGCTTGGGTCATGAGACAGGGGCTGATGAGCAGTTCTTC. Protein product: CASSLGHETGADEQFF.

The V gene is TRBV6-5, the J gene TRBJ1-1; D gene uncertain. Trimming shortened V by 11 bases and J by 4 bases, and 17 bases separated the two germline ends. CDR1 and CDR2 from the germline V gene are MNHEY and SVGAGI. The CDR3 runs 13 residues. CDR3 coding DNA: TGTGCCGGGGTGGACTCGGGTTTCACTGAAGCTTTCTTT. It translates to CAGVDSGFTEAFF.

This clonotype was recorded a few times. The rearrangement uses TRBV20-1 and TRBJ2-5, with D uncertain. Per germline, CDR1 DFQATT and CDR2 SNEGSKA (reference sequence). This CDR3 is built from 14 residues. Trimming took off 0 bases at V and 5 bases at J, with 13 bases between the two ends. The DNA of the CDR3 is TGCAGTGCTAGAGATGGGAATAGCCTGGAGACCCAGTACTTC. This codes for CSARDGNSLETQYF.

V and J are TRBV15 and TRBJ1-1; maybe TRBD1 (5 bases). CDR1 and CDR2 (germline): LNHNV, YYDKDF (reference sequence). CDR3 length: 14 amino acids. V lost 0 bases and J lost 5, with 10 bases in between. This chain's CDR3 is CATSRDLRGTEAFF. For the CDR3, the DNA is TGTGCCACCAGCAGAGATCTCCGGGGGACTGAAGCTTTCTTT.

The chain joins TRBV28 to TRBJ2-2, with 15 nucleotides matching TRBD2. The trim removed 4 bases at V and 6 bases at J, leaving 9 bases unmatched. Germline CDR1 reads MDHEN; CDR2 reads SYDVKM. CDR3 size: 18 residues. The CDR3 coding sequence is TGTGCCAGCAGTTCATCCGGGACTAGCGGGGGGTACGCCGGGGAGCTGTTTTTT. Residues: CASSSSGTSGGYAGELFF.

The rearrangement links TRBV15 to TRBJ1-5, with TRBD1 matching 7 bases. Trimming removed 6 bases from V and 1 base from J; junction bases left unmatched: 21. The CDR3 spans 20 residues. Per germline, CDR1 LNHNV and CDR2 YYDKDF (reference sequence). This CDR3 is CATSPLPGGFAADSNQPQHF. The CDR3 region has the DNA TGTGCCACCAGTCCCCTGCCAGGGGGATTCGCCGCTGACAGCAATCAGCCCCAGCATTTT.

This clonotype turned up a few times. This rearrangement joins TRBV5-6 to TRBJ1-1, with a possible D match to TRBD1 (5 bases). Germline V CDR1 and CDR2: SGHDT, YYEEEE. Trimming took off 3 bases at V and 1 base at J, with 10 bases between the two ends. This CDR3 contains 14 residues. The CDR3 loop reads CASSWTGANTEAFF. For the CDR3, the DNA is TGTGCCAGCAGCTGGACCGGGGCGAACACTGAAGCTTTCTTT.

The chain employs TRBV4-1 and TRBJ2-4, with no clear D. CDR1 is MGHRA, CDR2 YSYEKL, per germline. V was shortened by 1 base and J by 0 bases, with 10 bases between the two germline ends. The CDR3 length is 16 residues. CDR3 in amino acids: CASSQVTALAKNIQYF. The CDR3, as DNA: TGCGCCAGCAGCCAAGTGACGGCCCTAGCCAAAAACATTCAGTACTTC.

This clonotype was seen only a few times. The chain has TRBV12-3 or TRBV12-4 and TRBJ1-2; no clear D gene. This CDR3 comprises 15 residues. V gave up 5 bases and J gave up 0 bases, with 13 bases separating them. The CDR3 DNA reads as TGTGCCAGCAGTCCCCTCGACGGAGCTAACTATGGCTACACCTTC. It encodes CASSPLDGANYGYTF.

This clonotype was counted between two and nine times. The CDR3 spells CASSLGGGIAGKNIQYF. In DNA, the CDR3 is TGTGCCAGCAGCTTGGGGGGCGGGATAGCAGGCAAAAACATTCAGTACTTC. V gene TRBV5-5 combines with J gene TRBJ2-4, with D maybe TRBD2 (6 bases). CDR3 length: 17 amino acids. From germline, CDR1 is SGHKS and CDR2 YYEKEE (reference sequence). V lost 0 bases and J lost 3, with 16 bases in between. The entire variable domain, with the rest obtained from reference TRBV5-5 and TRBJ2-4, is as follows: DAGVTQSPTHLIKTRGQQVTLRCSPISGHKSVSWYQQVLGQGPQFIFQYYEKEERGRGNFPDRFSARQFPNYSSELNVNALLLGDSALYLCASSLGGGIAGKNIQYFGAGTRLSVL.

J is TRBJ2-7 and V is TRBV5-1; 7 bases align to TRBD1. The CDR3 is 13 residues long. Germline trimming cut 2 bases from V and 6 bases from J; bases unmatched to any gene: 5. The germline V gene encodes CDR1 SGHRS and CDR2 YFSETQ. The CDR3 loop is CASSLSYRGEQYV. The CDR3 nucleotides are TGCGCCAGCAGCTTATCATACAGGGGCGAGCAGTACGTC.

This chain connects TRBV6-5 to TRBJ2-2; maybe TRBD1 (5 bases). There are 14 residues in the CDR3. Trimming stripped 6 bases from V and 7 bases from J, with 15 bases between. Germline V gives CDR1 MNHEY, CDR2 SVGAGI. As DNA, the CDR3 is TGTGCCAGCAGCCAACCCGGACATCACGGGGAGCTGTTTTTT. Translating it yields CASSQPGHHGELFF.

J is TRBJ1-1 and V is TRBV29-1, with 10 bases that match TRBD1. The CDR3 runs to 13 residues. The germline CDR1 and CDR2 sequences are SQVTM and ANQGSEA. Losses at the gene ends were 7 bases for V and 5 bases for J; bases not matched to a gene: 7. CDR3 in DNA: TGCAGCGCCCCGGGACAGGGGTTGACTGAAGCTTTCTTT. This translates into CSAPGQGLTEAFF.

This clonotype occurred a few times. Here the CDR3 reads CSASLRTGVNEQYV. CDR3 sequence (DNA): TGCAGTGCTAGCCTACGGACAGGGGTCAACGAGCAGTACGTC. This chain joins TRBV20-1 and TRBJ2-7; 9 bases align to TRBD1. The CDR3 runs to 14 residues. Losses at the gene ends were 3 bases for V and 5 bases for J; bases not matched to a gene: 8. From germline, CDR1 is DFQATT and CDR2 SNEGSKA (reference sequence).

This chain uses TRBV5-1 with TRBJ1-2; D ambiguous. V was cut by 0 bases and J by 2 bases, with 8 bases left in between. The germline V gene encodes CDR1 SGHRS and CDR2 YFSETQ. This CDR3 region has 14 residues. CDR3 sequence reads: CASSLGVNNYGYTF. The CDR3 nucleotides are TGCGCCAGCAGCTTGGGGGTCAACAACTATGGCTACACCTTC.

The rearrangement joins TRBV4-3 to TRBJ2-6; unclear D gene. Germline CDR1 LGHNA, CDR2 YSLEER. Trimming stripped 5 bases from V and 0 bases from J, with 14 bases between. This CDR3 region has 17 residues. Here the CDR3 DNA reads TGCGCCAGCAGCAAGCACTTTACCCCCTCTGGGGCCAACGTCCTGACTTTC. Its protein product is CASSKHFTPSGANVLTF.

This clonotype was detected a few times. The V gene is TRBV4-3, the J gene TRBJ2-1; TRBD2 matches at 9 bases. Germline V CDR1 and CDR2: LGHNA, YSLEER. This CDR3 is built from 16 residues. Trimming took 3 bases from V and 4 from J; bases not matched to a gene: 7. CDR3 residues: CASSQNPSGTYNEQFF. The CDR3 coding sequence is TGCGCCAGCAGCCAGAACCCTAGCGGGACTTACAATGAGCAGTTCTTC.

The CDR3 bases are TGTGCCAGCAGGAGATCCAGGGGGGGCTTTTACACAGATACGCAGTATTTT. Protein sequence: CASRRSRGGFYTDTQYF. The chain links TRBV6-6 to TRBJ2-3, with D tentatively TRBD1 or TRBD2 (7 bases each). CDR1 and CDR2 (germline): MNHNY, SVGAGI (reference sequence). Trimming shortened V by 6 bases and J by 2 bases, and 21 bases separated the two germline ends. There are 17 residues in the CDR3.

This clonotype turned up a few times. V usage is TRBV9 and J usage is TRBJ2-3, with 8 positions matching TRBD2. There are 16 residues in the CDR3. Looked up from germline, CDR1 is SGDLS and CDR2 is YYNGEE. V was clipped by 4 bases and J by 0 bases; unmatched bases: 7. In DNA form, the CDR3 reads TGTGCCAGCAGCACACGGACTAGCAGGAGCACAGATACGCAGTATTTT. Residues: CASSTRTSRSTDTQYF.

This clonotype was seen only a few times. V gene TRBV6-6 combines with J gene TRBJ2-7, with 7 bases lining up with TRBD1. Germline-derived CDR1 and CDR2 are MNHNY and SVGAGI (reference sequence). V lost 6 bases, J lost 2 bases, and 10 bases stayed unmatched. The CDR3 covers 15 residues. DNA of the CDR3: TGTGCCAGCAGCTCTAACAGGGGCCATACCTACGAGCAGTACGTC. As protein: CASSSNRGHTYEQYV.

This clonotype was counted between two and nine times. The chain has TRBV7-2 and TRBJ2-3; 9 bases are a match to TRBD2. V dropped 6 bases and J dropped 6; count of bases not matched to a gene: 10. The length of the CDR3 is 15 residues. Per germline, CDR1 SGHTA and CDR2 FQGNSA. The CDR3 DNA reads TGTGCCAGCAGAAAAGCGGGGGGCCTTCGGGATACGCAGTATTTT. Its translation: CASRKAGGLRDTQYF.

This clonotype was counted only a few times. The CDR3 DNA reads as TGCGCCAGCAGCCAATCAAGGGGCCAAGCTGGAAACACCATATATTTT. Its translation is CASSQSRGQAGNTIYF. This chain uses TRBV4-3 with TRBJ1-3; tentative D call: TRBD1 (5 bases). The germline gives CDR1 LGHNA, CDR2 YSLEER. The germline V and J ends were trimmed by 2 bases and 2 bases, with 13 bases remaining between them. This CDR3 is 16 amino acids long.

At least ten counts were recorded for this clonotype. V and J are TRBV5-1 and TRBJ2-7; 8 positions agree with TRBD1. The CDR3 loop spans 14 amino acids. The germline V gene has CDR1 SGHRS and CDR2 YFSETQ. The ends lost 0 bases at V and 3 bases at J; junction bases unmatched: 2. In DNA form, the CDR3 reads TGCGCCAGCAGCTTGGGGGGACAGGTCTACGAGCAGTACTTC. It is translated as CASSLGGQVYEQYF.

The rearrangement joins TRBV20-1 to TRBJ2-3; no clear D. Germline CDR1 and CDR2: DFQATT and SNEGSKA (reference sequence). The CDR3 length is 13 residues. Trimming cost V 4 bases and J 2 bases, with 10 bases left between them. The CDR3 DNA sequence: TGCAGTGCTACTTATCCAGACACAGATACGCAGTATTTT. It specifies CSATYPDTDTQYF.

This clonotype was recorded many times. This chain connects TRBV5-6 to TRBJ2-7, with D maybe TRBD1 (5 bases). This CDR3 is built from 12 residues. Germline CDR1 and CDR2: SGHDT and YYEEEE. Trimming took 4 bases from V and 4 from J, leaving 9 bases between them. The CDR3 nucleotides read TGTGCCAGCAGCACAGGACCTTACGAGCAGTACGTC. Translated, it gives CASSTGPYEQYV.

The V gene is TRBV12-3 or TRBV12-4, the J gene TRBJ2-5, with 10 nucleotides matching TRBD2. CDR3 length equals 18 residues. Trimming cost V 3 bases and J 1 base; bases outside gene matches: 11. Written as DNA, the CDR3 is TGTGCCAGCAGTTTGTCGGTAATAGCGGGGGGACGCCAAGAGACCCAGTACTTC. This codes for CASSLSVIAGGRQETQYF.

The genes are TRBV4-3 and TRBJ1-5; D might be TRBD1 (5 bases). There are 15 residues in the CDR3. V was cut by 3 bases and J by 6 bases, with 15 bases left in between. Germline CDR1 reads LGHNA; CDR2 reads YSLEER. CDR3 in amino acids: CASSQMSGFGQPQHF. The CDR3 bases are TGCGCCAGCAGCCAGATGTCAGGGTTTGGTCAGCCCCAGCATTTT.